A selection of T cell receptor beta chains follows, all from one sample in a study of control samples from healthy donors and cancer patients. The assay was immunoSEQ multiplex PCR, and TCRdb's table has in-frame clones only and misses some. The table lists around 140,000 clones, roughly 94% of them singletons. Source material: blood. The receptor source for this set is a middle-aged man in good health. Each CDR3 is given with its conserved first and last residue. Fields, in order: V gene, D gene, clone size, J gene, CDR3 DNA, CDR3 protein. A D gene is named only where the DNA matches it firmly. Clone size is given for some rows only: seen once, a few or many times, or a class if the clone is expanded.

V: TRBV4-2
D: NA
size: NA
J: TRBJ2-6
DNA: TGTGCCAGCAGCCAAGATATCGCAGGACCCCCCCTATCTGGGGCCAACGTCCTGACTTTC
CDR3: CASSQDIAGPPLSGANVLTF

V: TRBV7-9
D: NA
size: NA
J: TRBJ1-2
DNA: TGTGCCAGCAGCCCGTCGGGTTTGAGGGACTATGGCTACACCTTC
CDR3: CASSPSGLRDYGYTF

V: TRBV15
D: NA
size: NA
J: TRBJ2-1
DNA: TGTGCCACCAGCAGAGATAGAGCTTATGAGCAGTTCTTC
CDR3: CATSRDRAYEQFF

V: TRBV6-2/TRBV6-3
D: NA
size: NA
J: TRBJ2-7
DNA: TGTGCCAGCAGTTACCTCCCCGGGTCGGATGACTCCTACGAGCAGTACTTC
CDR3: CASSYLPGSDDSYEQYF

V: TRBV6-5
D: NA
size: NA
J: TRBJ2-2
DNA: TGTGCCAGCAGTTACCGGCAGGGCAGAACCGGGGAGCTGTTTTTT
CDR3: CASSYRQGRTGELFF

V: TRBV28
D: NA
size: NA
J: TRBJ2-7
DNA: TGTGCCAGCAGTGTTCTTGACAAGACCTACGAGCAGTACTTC
CDR3: CASSVLDKTYEQYF

V: TRBV2
D: NA
size: NA
J: TRBJ1-4
DNA: TGTGCCAGCAAGTATGAACTGGATGAAAAACTGTTTTTT
CDR3: CASKYELDEKLFF

V: TRBV27
D: TRBD1
size: NA
J: TRBJ1-6
DNA: TGTGCCAGCAGTCCGACAGGGGGCGTGATATCACCCCTCCACTTT
CDR3: CASSPTGGVISPLHF

V: TRBV15
D: NA
size: NA
J: TRBJ2-3
DNA: TGTGCCACCAGCAGAACAGGGGCGCGGGGAGATACGCAGTATTTT
CDR3: CATSRTGARGDTQYF

V: TRBV24-1
D: NA
size: NA
J: TRBJ1-5
DNA: TGTGCCACCAGCGAGGGCCTGGGACAGCCCCAGCATTTT
CDR3: CATSEGLGQPQHF

V: TRBV10-3
D: NA
size: NA
J: TRBJ1-1
DNA: TGTGCCATCAGTGGCAGCCTGAACACTGAAGCTTTCTTT
CDR3: CAISGSLNTEAFF

V: TRBV7-9
D: NA
size: NA
J: TRBJ1-4
DNA: TGTGCCAGCAGCTTAGGGGGGACACACGAAAAACTGTTTTTT
CDR3: CASSLGGTHEKLFF

V: TRBV7-9
D: NA
size: NA
J: TRBJ1-1
DNA: TGTGCCAGCAGCTTCCCCCTTGGGGGAGGGGCGGGGAACACTGAAGCTTTCTTT
CDR3: CASSFPLGGGAGNTEAFF

V: TRBV27
D: NA
size: NA
J: TRBJ2-6
DNA: TGTGCCAGCAGTTTGAATAGTCTCTCTGGGGCCAACGTCCTGACTTTC
CDR3: CASSLNSLSGANVLTF

V: TRBV6-5
D: NA
size: once
J: TRBJ1-1
DNA: TGTGCCAGCAGTTACTCGATGTCGCCGGTGAACACTGAAGCTTTCTTT
CDR3: CASSYSMSPVNTEAFF

V: TRBV19
D: TRBD1
size: NA
J: TRBJ1-1
DNA: TGTGCCAGTAGTAAGGGACAGGGGAACACTGAAGCTTTCTTT
CDR3: CASSKGQGNTEAFF

V: TRBV29-1
D: NA
size: NA
J: TRBJ1-2
DNA: TGCAGCGTTGAAGATGTTTCAGGGGCACGTGGCTACACCTTC
CDR3: CSVEDVSGARGYTF

V: TRBV7-9
D: NA
size: NA
J: TRBJ2-2
DNA: TGTGCCAGCAGCTTACCCCCGACTGCGAACACCGGGGAGCTGTTTTTT
CDR3: CASSLPPTANTGELFF

V: TRBV24-1
D: TRBD2
size: NA
J: TRBJ2-1
DNA: TGTGCCACCAGTGGAAGCGGGAGCGGAAATGAGCAGTTCTTC
CDR3: CATSGSGSGNEQFF

V: TRBV7-2
D: NA
size: NA
J: TRBJ1-1
DNA: TGTGCCAGCAGCAGAGAGGTATACACTGAAGCTTTCTTT
CDR3: CASSREVYTEAFF

V: TRBV7-9
D: NA
size: NA
J: TRBJ2-6
DNA: TGTGCCAGCAGCTTAGGGGTCACCTACACTGGGGCCAACGTCCTGACTTTC
CDR3: CASSLGVTYTGANVLTF

V: TRBV10-1
D: NA
size: NA
J: TRBJ2-3
DNA: TGCGCCAGCAGTGCCGGTACTAGCACAGATACGCAGTATTTT
CDR3: CASSAGTSTDTQYF

V: TRBV6-5
D: TRBD2
size: NA
J: TRBJ2-1
DNA: TGTGCCAGCTCCCGGCGCGGGAGGGCCTACAATGAGCAGTTCTTC
CDR3: CASSRRGRAYNEQFF

V: TRBV10-3
D: TRBD1
size: NA
J: TRBJ1-1
DNA: TGTGCCATCAGTGACCTACAGGGGGCTGACACTGAAGCTTTCTTT
CDR3: CAISDLQGADTEAFF

V: TRBV6-5
D: NA
size: NA
J: TRBJ1-1
DNA: TGTGCCAGCTTCCCTCGGGGGTTTAGGTCGGCCGCTTTCTTT
CDR3: CASFPRGFRSAAFF

V: TRBV4-3
D: NA
size: NA
J: TRBJ1-1
DNA: TGCGCCAGCAGCCAAGACCGGGAGGTGCGCGGACGGGAAGCTTTCTTT
CDR3: CASSQDREVRGREAFF

V: TRBV11-2
D: TRBD1
size: NA
J: TRBJ1-2
DNA: TGTGCCAGCAGCAATTACAGGGGGCGCGAGTATGGCTACACCTTC
CDR3: CASSNYRGREYGYTF

V: TRBV2
D: TRBD1
size: NA
J: TRBJ2-5
DNA: TGTGCCAGCAGTGGCTTTTGGGACAGGGTAATTAAGTACCAAGAGACCCAGTACTTC
CDR3: CASSGFWDRVIKYQETQYF

V: TRBV5-1
D: NA
size: NA
J: TRBJ2-5
DNA: TGCGCCAGCAGCTTAGAGTGGGGTAAAGAGACCCAGTACTTC
CDR3: CASSLEWGKETQYF

V: TRBV4-3
D: TRBD2
size: once
J: TRBJ2-3
DNA: TGCGCCAGCAGCCTCGGACTAGCGGGGGTCCCGTCCCCAGATACGCAGTATTTT
CDR3: CASSLGLAGVPSPDTQYF

V: TRBV11-3
D: TRBD2
size: NA
J: TRBJ2-7
DNA: TGTGCCAGCAGCCCCGGGGTAGCGGGCCCTTACGAGCAGTACTTC
CDR3: CASSPGVAGPYEQYF

V: TRBV7-2
D: NA
size: NA
J: TRBJ1-1
DNA: TGTGCCAGCAGCTCGCACATGAACACTGAAGCTTTCTTT
CDR3: CASSSHMNTEAFF

V: TRBV28
D: NA
size: once
J: TRBJ2-4
DNA: TGTGCCAGCAGTGGACAGCCGGGGAACATTCAGTACTTC
CDR3: CASSGQPGNIQYF

V: TRBV5-4
D: NA
size: NA
J: TRBJ2-1
DNA: TGTGCCAGCAGCCCGGGGGCTGAGCAGTTCTTC
CDR3: CASSPGAEQFF

V: TRBV28
D: TRBD2
size: NA
J: TRBJ2-2
DNA: TGTGCCAGCAGTTTATGGACTAGCGGGAGTGCCGGGGAGCTGTTTTTT
CDR3: CASSLWTSGSAGELFF

V: TRBV10-3
D: NA
size: NA
J: TRBJ1-1
DNA: TGTGCCATCAGTGAGACATCCGGGACGGTCACTGAAGCTTTCTTT
CDR3: CAISETSGTVTEAFF

V: TRBV27
D: NA
size: NA
J: TRBJ1-6
DNA: TGTGCCAGCAGGTCGGACCTCTCACCCCTCCACTTT
CDR3: CASRSDLSPLHF

V: TRBV5-4
D: NA
size: NA
J: TRBJ2-2
DNA: TGTGCCAGCAGCTTGGGGGGGGCTGGGGAGCTGTTTTTT
CDR3: CASSLGGAGELFF

V: TRBV29-1
D: TRBD1
size: NA
J: TRBJ2-7
DNA: TGCAGCGCTTCGACAGGGGGCGAGTACGAGCAGTACTTC
CDR3: CSASTGGEYEQYF

V: TRBV10-1
D: TRBD1
size: NA
J: TRBJ2-1
DNA: TGCGCCAGCAGTCCGGGACAGGGCGTAGGGTACTACAATGAGCAGTTCTTC
CDR3: CASSPGQGVGYYNEQFF

V: TRBV7-9
D: NA
size: NA
J: TRBJ2-7
DNA: TGTGCCAGCAGCTTAGTTTCCCACGAGCAGTACTTC
CDR3: CASSLVSHEQYF

V: TRBV4-3
D: NA
size: NA
J: TRBJ2-2
DNA: TGCGCCAGCAGCCAAGATATCGGCAGCGCGAACACCGGGGAGCTGTTTTTT
CDR3: CASSQDIGSANTGELFF

V: TRBV25-1
D: NA
size: NA
J: TRBJ1-5
DNA: TGTGCCAGCAGTGTCGGAGGGGCGAGTCAGCCCCAGCATTTT
CDR3: CASSVGGASQPQHF

V: TRBV6-6
D: TRBD1
size: NA
J: TRBJ2-7
DNA: TGTGCCAGCAGTTACGGGACAGGGCCGGAGCTCTACGAGCAGTACTTC
CDR3: CASSYGTGPELYEQYF

V: TRBV19
D: NA
size: NA
J: TRBJ2-2
DNA: TGTGCCAGTAGCCGATGGGTTAGGGCGAACACCGGGGAGCTGTTTTTT
CDR3: CASSRWVRANTGELFF

V: TRBV3-1/TRBV3-2
D: NA
size: once
J: TRBJ2-7
DNA: TGTGCCAGCAGCCAAGATGGCGGGGGCTCGCAGTACTTC
CDR3: CASSQDGGGSQYF

V: TRBV4-1
D: NA
size: NA
J: TRBJ2-1
DNA: TGCGCCAGCAGCCAAGATCAGCGGGGACACTCCTACAATGAGCAGTTCTTC
CDR3: CASSQDQRGHSYNEQFF

V: TRBV28
D: TRBD1
size: NA
J: TRBJ1-1
DNA: TGTGCCAGCAGTATAGGGACAGTCACTGAAGCTTTCTTT
CDR3: CASSIGTVTEAFF

V: TRBV10-2
D: NA
size: NA
J: TRBJ1-5
DNA: TGCGCCAGCAGTTCGGGGAATCAGCCCCAGCATTTT
CDR3: CASSSGNQPQHF

V: TRBV5-1
D: TRBD1
size: once
J: TRBJ2-1
DNA: TGCGCCAGCAGCTCTAGGACAGGTACTGAGCAGTTCTTC
CDR3: CASSSRTGTEQFF

V: TRBV4-3
D: NA
size: NA
J: TRBJ1-1
DNA: TGCGCCAGCAGCCAATCACTCGGGAGGACAGCTTTCTTT
CDR3: CASSQSLGRTAFF